This record looks at one TCR beta chain sequence and its context. Its antigen remains unknown. From germline, CDR1 is MNHEY and CDR2 SMNVEV (reference sequence). CDR3 length: 14 residues. V gave up 5 bases and J gave up 4 bases, with 11 bases separating them. PCR used 60 Vbeta primers and 13 Jbeta primers. The authors' processing: It was a later analysis that counted tens of millions of unique TCR beta chains, of which 9 million to 13 million were shared. This table comes from immunoSEQ multiplex PCR, and its TCRdb copy is limited to in-frame clones, with some not included. Clonal size and the V and J genes are those of that table, whereas D and trimming came from the DNA. The table includes hundreds of thousands of clones, around 80% detected once. Samples came from healthy bone marrow donors. Despite likely unrecorded immune exposures, the donors were nominally healthy at the time of sampling. The record originates from a study of cytomegalovirus exposure and HLA in healthy donors. The study's findings and limits: CMV serostatus alone was available as immune exposure information.

Material: PBMCs. This sequence was found in a man in his forties or fifties in good health and CMV-seropositive. V gene TRBV27 combines with J gene TRBJ1-4; perhaps TRBD1 as D (6 bases). CDR3 DNA sequence: TGTGCCAGCAGTACCGGACAGATTAATGAAAAACTGTTTTTT. Its protein is CASSTGQINEKLFF.